This record covers a single T cell receptor beta chain. As originally analysed: Reference gene primer amplification yielded estimated nucleated cell counts. Sequencing used immunoSEQ multiplex PCR; TCRdb keeps in-frame clones, though not all of them. The V and J calls and clone size were taken over from that table, and D and trimming were inferred from the DNA. Of around 200,000 clones in the sample, roughly 86% are singletons; the top ten hold around 2.5%. CDR1 is SGHAT, CDR2 FQDESV, per germline (reference sequence). This CDR3 has 13 amino acids. The ends lost 10 bases at V and 1 base at J; junction bases unmatched: 3. The sample comes from a study of blood T cell repertoires in COVID-19. Background on the study: The study drew acute and convalescent COVID-19 samples from the United States, Italy and Spain. The analysed material was cDNA or gDNA that came from T cells, B-cell-depleted T cells, or PBMCs.

Sample: peripheral blood. The chain uses TRBV11-1 and TRBJ2-3; 9 bases agree with TRBD2. The sequence came from a middle-aged man with active or convalescent COVID-19. DNA for the CDR3: TGTGCCACCAGGACTAGCGGCACAGATACGCAGTATTTT. Amino acids: CATRTSGTDTQYF.